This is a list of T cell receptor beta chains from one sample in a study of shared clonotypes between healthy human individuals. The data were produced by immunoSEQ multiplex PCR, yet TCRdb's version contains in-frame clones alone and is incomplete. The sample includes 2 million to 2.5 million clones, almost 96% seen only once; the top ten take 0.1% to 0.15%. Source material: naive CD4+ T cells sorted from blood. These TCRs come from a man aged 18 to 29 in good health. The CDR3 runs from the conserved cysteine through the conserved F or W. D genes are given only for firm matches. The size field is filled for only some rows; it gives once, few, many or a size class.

CASSGGQGIATNEKLFF TGTGCCAGCAGCGGGGGACAGGGTATAGCAACTAATGAAAAACTGTTTTTT TRBD1 TRBJ1-4 - TRBV5-4
CAIKSNTDTQYF TGTGCCATCAAAAGCAACACAGATACGCAGTATTTT - TRBJ2-3 - TRBV10-3
CASSSALQGAQYF TGTGCCAGCAGTTCCGCCCTCCAGGGGGCGCAGTATTTT TRBD1 TRBJ2-3 once TRBV28
CASSYSINFRETQYF TGTGCCAGCAGTTACTCGATAAACTTTCGGGAGACCCAGTACTTC - TRBJ2-5 - TRBV6-5
CASSPGSGRASSYNEQFF TGTGCCAGCAGCCCGGGTAGCGGGAGGGCCAGCTCCTACAATGAGCAGTTCTTC TRBD2 TRBJ2-1 once TRBV5-6
CASSHDRGLYEQYF TGTGCCAGCAGCCATGACAGGGGGCTTTACGAGCAGTACTTC TRBD1 TRBJ2-7 once TRBV7-9
CASSYSSSLAYNEQFF TGTGCCAGCAGTTACTCGTCCAGCCTAGCCTACAATGAGCAGTTCTTC - TRBJ2-1 - TRBV6-5
CASSEWGTAFATNEKLFF TGTGCCAGCAGTGAATGGGGGACAGCTTTTGCAACTAATGAAAAACTGTTTTTT TRBD1 TRBJ1-4 - TRBV6-1
CASSEGTSGSRMDIQYF TGTGCCAGCAGCGAGGGGACTAGCGGGAGTCGGATGGACATTCAGTACTTC TRBD2 TRBJ2-4 - TRBV9
CASSTRGRGSYNEQFF TGTGCCAGTAGTACCCGAGGCAGGGGATCCTACAATGAGCAGTTCTTC - TRBJ2-1 - TRBV19
CASSFGNIQYF TGTGCCAGCAGCTTTGGCAACATTCAGTACTTC - TRBJ2-4 - TRBV11-2
CAGKASGGASSYNEQFF TGTGCCGGCAAAGCTAGCGGGGGGGCGAGCTCCTACAATGAGCAGTTCTTC TRBD2 TRBJ2-1 - TRBV5-4
CASRGLAGGRETQYF TGTGCCAGCAGGGGACTAGCGGGGGGGCGTGAGACCCAGTACTTC TRBD2 TRBJ2-5 once TRBV6-5
CASSLGGGNEKLFF TGTGCTAGCAGCTTAGGAGGGGGAAATGAAAAACTGTTTTTT - TRBJ1-4 once TRBV7-7
CASSLRQGFEQFF TGCGCCAGCAGTTTACGACAGGGGTTTGAGCAGTTCTTC TRBD1 TRBJ2-1 - TRBV5-1
CSVEDRLNTEAFF TGCAGCGTTGAAGATAGACTGAACACTGAAGCTTTCTTT - TRBJ1-1 - TRBV29-1